Presented here are 16 T cell receptor beta chains from one specimen sequenced in a study of cytomegalovirus exposure and HLA in healthy donors. PCR involved 60 Vbeta and 13 Jbeta primers. This table comes from immunoSEQ multiplex PCR, and its TCRdb copy is limited to in-frame clones, with some not included. The sample has approximately 260,000 clones, 80% to 95% seen once. Material for sequencing was PBMCs. All receptors come from a girl aged 2-15 years in good health and CMV-seronegative.

The rearrangement uses TRBV5-6 and TRBJ1-1; D is possibly TRBD1 (6 bases). V lost 3 bases and J lost 2, with 17 bases in between. The germline gives CDR1 SGHDT, CDR2 YYEEEE. This CDR3 is built from 16 residues. The CDR3 nucleotides are TGTGCCAGCAGCTCCGGGCACAGGGAACCAAACACTGAAGCTTTCTTT. Translated: CASSSGHREPNTEAFF.

The rearrangement uses TRBV9 and TRBJ2-5, with 9 bases fitting TRBD2. V lost 0 bases and J lost 3; bases outside the gene matches: 9. The CDR3 runs to 17 residues. Germline V lookup: CDR1 SGDLS, CDR2 YYNGEE. The CDR3 nucleotides are TGTGCCAGCAGCGTAGATCCCCCTAGCGGGACTAAAGAGACCCAGTACTTC. This gives the protein CASSVDPPSGTKETQYF.

This chain connects TRBV11-2 to TRBJ1-4; 9 bases map to TRBD1. Germline assignment: CDR1 SGHAT and CDR2 FQNNGV. V shed 5 bases, J shed 7 bases, and the junction held 8 bases outside the gene matches. The CDR3 length is 15 residues. CDR3 bases: TGTGCCAGCAGCCACGGGACAGGGCGGAGTGAAAAACTGTTTTTT. It yields the protein CASSHGTGRSEKLFF.

The chain uses TRBV10-3 and TRBJ2-5; D remains unclear. The V gene lost 4 bases and the J gene lost 1 base, with 7 bases spanning the gap. Germline lookup yields CDR1 ENHRY and CDR2 SYGVKD. The CDR3 runs to 13 residues. The CDR3 loop reads CAISGVAQETQYF. Written as DNA, the CDR3 is TGTGCCATCAGTGGTGTAGCCCAAGAGACCCAGTACTTC.

This chain links TRBV15 with TRBJ1-1; D gene uncertain. Germline V gene sequence: CDR1 LNHNV, CDR2 YYDKDF (reference sequence). The CDR3 loop spans 13 amino acids. V was trimmed by 1 base and J by 2 bases, leaving 5 bases between them. The CDR3 DNA reads TGTGCCACCAGCAGAGTGAGTAACACTGAAGCTTTCTTT. It codes for CATSRVSNTEAFF.

This clone has more than one count but fewer than ten. The chain recombines TRBV28 with TRBJ2-1, with 9 bases that match TRBD2. The CDR3 runs to 15 residues. Germline-derived CDR1 and CDR2 are MDHEN and SYDVKM. Trimming at V came to 3 bases and at J to 8 bases, leaving 8 bases not matched to a gene. DNA for the CDR3: TGTGCCAGCAGTTTTGGCGGGGGGGTCTCGGATGAGCAGTTCTTC. It translates to CASSFGGGVSDEQFF.

This sequence joins TRBV19 and TRBJ2-2; 7 bases match TRBD1. The CDR3 length is 15 residues. In germline, CDR1 is LNHDA, CDR2 SQIVND (reference sequence). Unmatched junction bases numbered 14, after V lost 9 bases and J lost 7 bases. This chain's CDR3 is CASRTDGTAFGELFF. CDR3 sequence (DNA): TGTGCCAGCAGAACAGACGGGACAGCGTTCGGGGAGCTGTTTTTT.

V is TRBV6-5 and J is TRBJ1-4; 9 nucleotides agree with TRBD1. V gave up 1 base and J gave up 8 bases; unmatched junction bases: 5. The germline gives CDR1 MNHEY, CDR2 SVGAGI. The length of the CDR3 is 15 residues. CDR3 protein: CASSYWGQGSEKLFF. CDR3 bases: TGTGCCAGCAGTTACTGGGGACAGGGAAGCGAAAAACTGTTTTTT.

The CDR3 DNA follows: TGTGCCAGTAACCGACAGGGGGCGCTTGGCTACACCTTC. Translated: CASNRQGALGYTF. The rearrangement joins TRBV19 to TRBJ1-2, with 10 bases fitting TRBD1. Germline assignment: CDR1 LNHDA and CDR2 SQIVND (reference sequence). This CDR3 has 13 amino acids. Trimming took 7 bases from V and 7 from J; bases not matched to a gene: 6.

This clone was seen just once. The rearrangement uses TRBV11-3 and TRBJ2-1; possible D gene TRBD1, 6 bases. The CDR3 length is 13 residues. Trimming removed 5 bases from V and 3 bases from J, with 8 bases in between. The germline gives CDR1 SGHNT, CDR2 YENEEA. Written as DNA, the CDR3 is TGTGCCAGCAGCCCACAGGGCTACAATGAGCAGTTCTTC. Translated, it gives CASSPQGYNEQFF. Full variable domain (missing parts from reference TRBV11-3 and TRBJ2-1): EAGVVQSPRYKIIEKKQPVAFWCNPISGHNTLYWYLQNLGQGPELLIRYENEEAVDDSQLPKDRFSAERLKGVDSTLKIQPAELGDSAVYLCASSPQGYNEQFFGPGTRLTVL.

The rearrangement joins TRBV23-1 to TRBJ1-4, with a tentative D call TRBD1 (5 bases). TRBV23-1 belongs to the ORF category, with a function that is uncertain. CDR3 length equals 17 residues. Trimming shortened V by 4 bases and J by 6 bases, and 21 bases separated the two germline ends. CDR3 loop: CASSLPSQGASYEKLFF. CDR3 in DNA: TGCGCCAGCAGTCTTCCCTCTCAAGGGGCATCGTATGAAAAACTGTTTTTT.

The chain is built from TRBV5-6 and TRBJ2-4; TRBD1 aligns across 7 bases. This CDR3 region has 13 residues. Per germline, CDR1 SGHDT and CDR2 YYEEEE. V gave up 5 bases and J gave up 5 bases; unmatched junction bases: 4. The CDR3 reads CASSRGQENIQYF. The CDR3 region has the DNA TGTGCCAGCAGTAGGGGGCAGGAAAACATTCAGTACTTC.

The V gene is TRBV5-1, the J gene TRBJ2-5; D is unclear. The CDR3 spans 14 residues. The germline V gene encodes CDR1 SGHRS and CDR2 YFSETQ. Trimming removed 8 bases from V and 2 bases from J, with 16 bases in between. CDR3 region: CASTPSANQETQYF. CDR3 coding DNA: TGCGCCAGTACGCCAAGCGCCAATCAAGAGACCCAGTACTTC.

V and J are TRBV13 and TRBJ2-1; 10 bases are shared with TRBD1. Germline CDR1 PRHDT, CDR2 FYEKMQ (reference sequence). With V trimmed by 7 bases and J by 7 bases, 13 bases remained unmatched. CDR3 length: 16 amino acids. In DNA form, the CDR3 reads TGTGCCAGCACCTTTATGACAGGGGGCGCTTATAATGAGCAGTTCTTC. It encodes CASTFMTGGAYNEQFF.

The chain carries TRBV10-3 and TRBJ1-2, with 11 bases identical to TRBD1. V was pared by 0 bases and J by 2 bases, with 5 bases of the junction left unmatched. Germline lookup yields CDR1 ENHRY and CDR2 SYGVKD. CDR3 size: 17 residues. CDR3: CAISESRTGGENYGYTF. CDR3 bases: TGTGCCATCAGTGAGTCGAGGACAGGGGGCGAAAACTATGGCTACACCTTC.

This chain joins TRBV6-1 and TRBJ2-1, with D maybe TRBD2 (6 bases). The CDR3 contains 15 residues. CDR1 is MNHNS, CDR2 SASEGT, per germline. Deletions cut 3 bases from V and 0 bases from J, with 9 bases between. This CDR3 is CASSEGLDSYNEQFF. The CDR3 DNA reads TGTGCCAGCAGTGAGGGACTGGACTCCTACAATGAGCAGTTCTTC.